This entry features one T cell receptor (beta chain) sequence. This clone was counted a few times. Its antigen specificity is not known. Base-call qualities are not available, and no considerably larger clone is one nucleotide away. According to the germline V gene, CDR1 reads MNHEY and CDR2 reads SVGAGI. Here V drops 6 bases and J drops 5 bases, and the junction holds 9 bases not matched to any gene. The CDR3 runs 14 residues from the cysteine to the phenylalanine. The read is trimmed to its CDR3 DNA, 42 bases read in frame from base 1. This specimen comes from a study of beta chain features in type 1 diabetes (dated by TCRdb to 2016 to 2019). Background on the whole study: Patients and healthy donors did not differ in mean age, gender distribution, total cell number or subset yield. The study compared TCRB repertoires of sorted circulating CD4+ T cell subsets between recently diagnosed type 1 diabetes patients and matched healthy donors. Whereas all 30 or so donors provided naive and central memory subsets, regulatory and stem cell-like memory subsets were isolated from just 8 patients and roughly eight healthy donors. A total of 100 million to 110 million sorted cells were examined across all samples, and a strong correlation was observed between cell number per subset and RNA yield.

All of the isolated RNA was reverse transcribed with the High Capacity cDNA Reverse Transcription Kit, so expressed TCRB transcripts were sequenced. Deep immunoSEQ sequencing was performed on naive, central memory and regulatory T cell samples, with an average of approximately 4 million total reads per sample. Sorted cells were lysed in RLT buffer and RNA was extracted with DNase-treated RNeasy Micro or Mini kits, depending on cell number. To prevent cross-contamination, every cell subset was processed on its own, while patient and healthy donor samples were processed together. TCRB sequences were amplified from cDNA with the immunoSEQ multiplex PCR, producing 87-bp fragments spanning the CDR3 region. The amplicons were sequenced using the Illumina HiSeq platform. In the original analysis: PCR bias was computationally corrected using synthetic template baselines, reads within Hamming distance 2 were collapsed, and singletons that could not be merged were discarded. By aligning reads against IMGT, V, D and J genes, CDR3 length, and insertions or deletions at six rearrangement sites were assigned. Clonotype counts were normalized to sorted cell number within each subset before computing true diversity and Gini coefficients with the tcR R package. The overlap coefficient, calculated on TCRB nucleotide sequences, was used to measure repertoire sharing. Out-of-frame TCRB sequences from naive cells were analyzed to stand in for the pre-selection repertoire. In TCRdb, the immuneACCESS table is reduced to in-frame sequences with V and J assigned. These tables do not hold every clone; where another copy was compared, an unresolved V gene accounts for under half, and the others remain unexplained. V, J and clone size derive from that table, while D and trimming were established from the DNA sequence. The sample table contains 430,000 or so clones; only one count was recorded for roughly 11% of them. The top ten clones comprise approximately 0.05% of the sample.

Each donor gave one peripheral blood draw, approximately 0.11 L on average, collected into heparinised tubes. Naive, central memory, regulatory and stem cell-like memory CD4+ T cells were sorted on a BD FACSAria II using a panel including CD45RO, CCR7, CD25, CD127, CD95 and CD27. All sorted populations exceeded 95% purity. PBMCs were isolated immediately by Lymphoprep density gradient centrifugation and stained directly without culture. So that batch effects would be minimized, each experiment stained and sorted samples in pairs, pairing one healthy donor with one patient. What the authors observed across the whole study: Shorter templates might be favored by PCR, yet because patient and control samples were amplified and corrected together, any such skew would affect both groups equally. Patients with type 1 diabetes made fewer insertions and deleted more nucleotides at VDJ recombination sites, implying thymic rearrangement abnormalities. Because cDNA was sequenced instead of genomic DNA, activated cells with high expression could be over-represented, although the groups did not differ in activation or CD3 levels. In all four CD4+ subsets, TCRB CDR3 length was moderately but significantly shorter in type 1 diabetes patients. Because small numbers of individuals were included in the HLA sub-analyses, any influence of HLA type on TCRB rearrangement was left unresolved. Naive, central memory and regulatory TCRB repertoires appeared more similar among patients than among healthy donors.

The specimen sequenced was naive CD4+ T cells from blood. The cell subset or site label, as the study defines it: true naive CD4+ T cells. The receptor was derived from a woman aged 18-29 years in good health. The chain is encoded by TRBV6-5 joined to TRBJ2-5, and TRBD2 aligns with 7 junction nucleotides. The nucleotides are TGTGCCAGCAGCCCCGAACTAGCGTCCGAGACCCAGTACTTC. Its coded protein is CASSPELASETQYF.